This is a list of T cell receptor beta chains from one sample in a study of blood T cell repertoires in COVID-19. The table came from immunoSEQ multiplex PCR; TCRdb's copy has only in-frame clones and leaves some out. The sample carries 300,000 or so clones, about 87% recorded once. The material sequenced was peripheral blood. The receptors were sampled from a man in his sixties or seventies with acute or convalescent COVID-19. Both conserved end residues are part of each CDR3. Each record gives: V gene, D gene, J gene, clone size, CDR3 protein, CDR3 DNA. The D gene is left open where the match is weak. Where a row states a size, it is once, few, many or the class of an expanded clone; other rows omit it.

TRBV5-5,TRBD1,TRBJ2-7,.,CASSSRDRAPEQYF,TGTGCCAGCAGCTCCCGGGACAGGGCCCCCGAGCAGTACTTC
TRBV2,.,TRBJ2-6,.,CASSADRSPGANVLTF,TGTGCCAGCAGCGCAGACAGGTCGCCTGGGGCCAACGTCCTGACTTTC
TRBV7-2,TRBD1,TRBJ2-7,.,CASSLPSGTVSYEQYF,TGTGCCAGCAGCTTACCGTCCGGGACAGTCTCCTACGAGCAGTACTTC
TRBV7-9,TRBD2,TRBJ2-1,many,CASSFVNYGTSGKGNEQFF,TGTGCCAGCAGCTTCGTAAACTATGGGACTAGCGGGAAAGGCAATGAGCAGTTCTTC
TRBV10-3,TRBD1,TRBJ1-2,.,CAISESKGAGGYTF,TGTGCCATCAGTGAGTCGAAGGGGGCGGGAGGCTACACCTTC
TRBV3-1/TRBV3-2,TRBD1,TRBJ2-7,.,CASSQRTGKRSYEQYF,TGTGCCAGCAGCCAAAGGACAGGTAAACGGTCCTACGAGCAGTACTTC
TRBV2,.,TRBJ1-3,.,CASRASGNTIYF,TGTGCCAGCAGGGCCTCTGGAAACACCATATATTTT
TRBV14,.,TRBJ2-4,.,CASSLDDPTGTKNIQYF,TGTGCCAGCAGCCTCGACGACCCTACAGGGACCAAAAACATTCAGTACTTC
TRBV4-1,.,TRBJ2-5,.,CASSQGSGGRETQYF,TGCGCCAGCAGCCAAGGCTCAGGGGGGAGAGAGACCCAGTACTTC
TRBV7-9,TRBD1,TRBJ2-1,.,CASSLWTGDQFF,TGTGCCAGCAGCTTATGGACAGGAGACCAGTTCTTC
TRBV4-3,.,TRBJ2-2,.,CASSQVWRDMNTGELFF,TGCGCCAGCAGCCAAGTGTGGCGGGATATGAACACCGGGGAGCTGTTTTTT
TRBV30,.,TRBJ2-6,.,CAWSGIASGGANVLTF,TGTGCCTGGAGTGGGATAGCCTCGGGGGGGGCCAACGTCCTGACTTTC
TRBV7-2,.,TRBJ1-2,.,CASSPQDRLNYGYTF,TGTGCCAGCAGCCCCCAAGACAGGCTCAACTATGGCTACACCTTC
TRBV7-6,TRBD1,TRBJ1-1,.,CASSLGTGRSTEAFF,TGTGCCAGCAGCTTGGGGACAGGGCGAAGCACTGAAGCTTTCTTT
TRBV7-7,.,TRBJ2-5,few,CASSSGHHFQETQYF,TGTGCCAGCAGCTCGGGACATCATTTCCAAGAGACCCAGTACTTC
TRBV9,.,TRBJ2-3,.,CASSVGVGNTQYF,TGTGCCAGCAGCGTAGGAGTCGGGAATACGCAGTATTTT
TRBV5-8,.,TRBJ2-6,.,CADNRRGSGANVLTF,TGTGCCGACAATCGCAGGGGTTCCGGGGCCAACGTCCTGACTTTC
TRBV14,.,TRBJ2-7,.,CASSQVLTPNEQYF,TGTGCCAGCAGCCAAGTTCTCACTCCTAACGAGCAGTACTTC
TRBV4-3,TRBD1,TRBJ2-4,few,CASSRFEGANIQYF,TGCGCCAGCAGCAGATTCGAGGGGGCTAACATTCAGTACTTC
TRBV19,.,TRBJ2-7,.,CASSGSWGVSGEQYF,TGTGCCAGTAGCGGGTCGTGGGGGGTGTCGGGCGAGCAGTACTTC
TRBV19,.,TRBJ1-2,.,CASSMRETGGGYYGYTF,TGTGCCAGTAGTATGCGGGAGACCGGAGGGGGTTACTATGGCTACACCTTC
TRBV19,.,TRBJ2-1,.,CASSLGSGVYNEQFF,TGTGCCAGTAGTCTCGGAAGCGGCGTCTACAATGAGCAGTTCTTC
TRBV7-9,.,TRBJ2-7,.,CASSFGTPTYEQYF,TGTGCCAGCAGCTTCGGGACACCTACCTACGAGCAGTACTTC
TRBV5-5,.,TRBJ1-1,.,CASSFSGGNTEAFF,TGTGCCAGCAGCTTCTCCGGGGGAAACACTGAAGCTTTCTTT
TRBV2,.,TRBJ1-2,.,CASSDYNQRQDGYTF,TGTGCCAGCAGTGACTACAACCAAAGACAGGATGGCTACACCTTC
TRBV5-6,TRBD1,TRBJ1-1,.,CASSSTGGTEAFF,TGTGCCAGCAGTTCGACAGGGGGTACTGAAGCTTTCTTT
TRBV4-1,.,TRBJ1-4,.,CASSQEGAKTNEKLFF,TGCGCCAGCAGCCAAGAAGGAGCCAAAACTAATGAAAAACTGTTTTTT
TRBV6-2/TRBV6-3,.,TRBJ2-7,.,CASSSTTTYEQYF,TGTGCCAGCAGTTCAACTACAACTTACGAGCAGTACTTC
TRBV2,.,TRBJ2-7,once,CASSYRYEQYF,TGTGCCAGCAGTTACAGGTACGAGCAGTACTTC
TRBV10-3,TRBD1,TRBJ1-3,.,CAIRTGQTSGNTIYF,TGTGCCATCAGAACGGGACAGACCTCTGGAAACACCATATATTTT
TRBV19,TRBD1,TRBJ1-4,.,CASSIRRQGLTPKSAFEKLFF,TGTGCCAGTAGTATAAGGAGACAGGGTCTAACCCCGAAGTCTGCGTTTGAAAAACTGTTTTTT
TRBV5-1,.,TRBJ1-2,.,CASSLNFNYGYTF,TGCGCCAGCAGCTTGAACTTTAACTATGGCTACACCTTC
TRBV7-2,.,TRBJ1-2,.,CASSLVDGNYGYTF,TGTGCCAGCAGCTTAGTAGACGGGAACTATGGCTACACCTTC
TRBV4-1,.,TRBJ1-3,.,CASSQSQARNTIYF,TGCGCCAGCAGCCAAAGTCAGGCTAGAAACACCATATATTTT
TRBV5-1,.,TRBJ1-6,.,CASSWDINSPLHF,TGCGCCAGCAGCTGGGACATTAATTCACCCCTCCACTTT
TRBV6-5,TRBD2,TRBJ2-1,.,CASSSTSLGNEQFF,TGTGCCAGCAGTTCGACTAGCTTGGGCAATGAGCAGTTCTTC
TRBV6-4,TRBD2,TRBJ2-3,.,CASSDTAGGPRTDTQYF,TGTGCCAGCAGTGACACCGCGGGAGGGCCTCGGACAGATACGCAGTATTTT
TRBV5-1,.,TRBJ2-3,once,CASSLEGWGKDTQYF,TGCGCCAGCAGCTTGGAGGGGTGGGGTAAAGATACGCAGTATTTT
TRBV5-1,.,TRBJ2-1,.,CASSLAGLELNEQFF,TGCGCCAGCAGCTTGGCAGGGCTCGAATTAAATGAGCAGTTCTTC
TRBV7-2,TRBD1,TRBJ2-7,.,CASSLARQGGYEQYF,TGTGCCAGCAGCTTAGCGAGACAGGGGGGCTACGAGCAGTACTTC
TRBV11-2,.,TRBJ2-1,.,CASSLESQLAAEQFF,TGTGCCAGCAGCTTAGAGAGCCAACTAGCAGCAGAGCAGTTCTTC
TRBV4-2,.,TRBJ2-3,.,CASSLGGRDTDTQYF,TGTGCCAGCAGCCTCGGAGGTCGGGATACAGATACGCAGTATTTT
TRBV5-1,.,TRBJ1-2,.,CASSASSGGMDGYTF,TGCGCCAGCAGCGCGTCATCGGGAGGGATGGATGGCTACACCTTC
TRBV5-1,.,TRBJ2-5,.,CASSLTSSAAGTQYF,TGCGCCAGCAGCTTAACCTCTAGCGCAGCCGGGACCCAGTACTTC
TRBV7-3,.,TRBJ2-5,.,CASSTGLPGETQYF,TGTGCCAGCAGCACGGGACTGCCCGGAGAGACCCAGTACTTC
TRBV21-1,.,TRBJ2-1,.,CASNQTSGRGEQFF,TGTGCCAGCAACCAGACTAGCGGGAGGGGTGAGCAGTTCTTC
TRBV6-2/TRBV6-3,TRBD2,TRBJ2-1,.,CASSYFAGGAEQFF,TGTGCCAGCAGTTACTTTGCGGGAGGCGCTGAGCAGTTCTTC
TRBV29-1,.,TRBJ2-5,.,CSVQGPLQETQYF,TGCAGCGTTCAGGGGCCCCTGCAAGAGACCCAGTACTTC
TRBV9,TRBD1,TRBJ2-1,few,CASSRDRGPGNEQFF,TGTGCCAGCAGCCGAGACAGGGGGCCGGGTAATGAGCAGTTCTTC
TRBV18,TRBD1,TRBJ2-7,.,CASSPLGTGGNEQYF,TGTGCCAGCTCACCGCTCGGGACAGGGGGCAACGAGCAGTACTTC
TRBV5-8,.,TRBJ2-1,few,CASSLVLRLKYNEQFF,TGTGCCAGCAGCTTGGTACTCCGACTCAAATACAATGAGCAGTTCTTC
TRBV28,.,TRBJ1-1,.,CASSSFGYRTEAFF,TGTGCCAGCAGTTCCTTCGGGTACAGGACTGAAGCTTTCTTT
TRBV23-1,TRBD1,TRBJ2-7,.,CASSQYMGQGAQPIANEQYF,TGCGCCAGCAGTCAATATATGGGGCAGGGGGCGCAACCCATCGCTAACGAGCAGTACTTC
TRBV7-2,.,TRBJ2-2,few,CASSFAGGGELFF,TGTGCCAGCAGCTTCGCGGGTGGCGGGGAGCTGTTTTTT
TRBV11-2,.,TRBJ1-3,.,CASSFGDTGFSGNTIYF,TGTGCCAGCAGCTTTGGGGATACAGGGTTTTCGGGAAACACCATATATTTT
TRBV5-4,.,TRBJ1-2,.,CASSLGQGHYGYTF,TGTGCCAGCAGCTTGGGGCAGGGGCACTATGGCTACACCTTC
TRBV19,.,TRBJ2-3,.,CASSTALVGTDTQYF,TGTGCCAGTAGTACCGCGCTGGTTGGCACAGATACGCAGTATTTT
TRBV5-1,.,TRBJ1-6,.,CASSLTGMVDNSPLHF,TGCGCCAGCAGCTTGACAGGGATGGTGGATAATTCACCCCTCCACTTT
TRBV9,TRBD1,TRBJ2-5,.,CASSPRQGQGETQYF,TGTGCCAGCAGCCCCCGACAGGGGCAGGGGGAGACCCAGTACTTC
TRBV6-2/TRBV6-3,TRBD1,TRBJ2-3,once,CASSAIRGQSGTQYF,TGTGCCAGCAGCGCGATAAGGGGGCAGAGTGGTACGCAGTATTTT